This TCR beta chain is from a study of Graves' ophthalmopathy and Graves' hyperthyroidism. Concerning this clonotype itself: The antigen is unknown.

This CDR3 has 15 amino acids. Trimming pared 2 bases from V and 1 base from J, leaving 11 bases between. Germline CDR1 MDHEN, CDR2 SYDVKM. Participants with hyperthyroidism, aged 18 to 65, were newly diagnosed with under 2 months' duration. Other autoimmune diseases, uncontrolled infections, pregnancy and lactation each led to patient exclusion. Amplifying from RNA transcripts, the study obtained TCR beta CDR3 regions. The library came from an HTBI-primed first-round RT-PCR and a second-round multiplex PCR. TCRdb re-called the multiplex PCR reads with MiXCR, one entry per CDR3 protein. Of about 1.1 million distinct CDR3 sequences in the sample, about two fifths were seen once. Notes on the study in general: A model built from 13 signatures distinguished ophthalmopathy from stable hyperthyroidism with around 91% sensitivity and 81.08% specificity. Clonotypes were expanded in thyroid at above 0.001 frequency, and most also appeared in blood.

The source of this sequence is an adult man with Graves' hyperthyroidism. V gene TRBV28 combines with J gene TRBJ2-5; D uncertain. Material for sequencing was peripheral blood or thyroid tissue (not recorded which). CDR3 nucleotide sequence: TGTGCCAGCAGTTTAGGCCTGGACCTCCAAGAGACCCAGTACTTC. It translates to CASSLGLDLQETQYF.